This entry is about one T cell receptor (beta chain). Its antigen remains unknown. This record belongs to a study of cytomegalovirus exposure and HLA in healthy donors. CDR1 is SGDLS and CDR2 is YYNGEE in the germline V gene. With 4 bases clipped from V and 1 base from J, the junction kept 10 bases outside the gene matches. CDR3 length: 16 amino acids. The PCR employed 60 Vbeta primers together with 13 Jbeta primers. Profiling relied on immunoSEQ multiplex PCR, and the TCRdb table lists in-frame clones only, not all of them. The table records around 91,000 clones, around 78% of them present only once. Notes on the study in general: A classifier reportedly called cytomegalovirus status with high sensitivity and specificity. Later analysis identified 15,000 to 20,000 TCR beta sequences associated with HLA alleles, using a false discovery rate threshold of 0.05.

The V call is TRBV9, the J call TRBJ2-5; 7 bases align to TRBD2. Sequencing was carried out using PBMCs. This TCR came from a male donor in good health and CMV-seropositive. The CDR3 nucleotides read TGTGCCAGCAGCCCCCGTCCCAGGACTAGCCAAGAGACCCAGTACTTC. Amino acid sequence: CASSPRPRTSQETQYF.